The 5 T cell receptor beta chains below all came from one sample that was sequenced in a study of CD8 T cells in Susac syndrome (dated by TCRdb to the late 2010s). The library came from the immunoSEQ multiplex PCR assay. RNA was extracted using the RNeasy kit, and roughly 0.5 to 1 microgram was reverse transcribed with random hexamers. TCRdb handled the public reads itself, with Q25 trimming in fastp and clone calling in MiXCR, and kept productive beta chains. Identical CDR3 protein sequences are pooled into one entry, listed with their most common genes and DNA. For this sample the table gives 150,000 to 200,000 distinct CDR3 sequences, of which over 85% were detected only once. The ten biggest clones cover roughly 0.13% of the sample. The sequencing sample was made of CD4+ T cells from PBMCs. The receptors stem from a human donor in good health.

The rearrangement links TRBV7-2 to TRBJ2-7, with D possibly being TRBD2 (6 bases). The CDR3 loop spans 12 amino acids. With 8 bases removed from V and 3 bases from J, the gap between germline ends came to 11 bases. Germline V gene data show CDR1 as SGHTA and CDR2 as FQGNSA. CDR3 amino acids: CASGRGLYEQYF. CDR3 in DNA: TGTGCCAGCGGGCGGGGCCTCTACGAGCAGTACTTC.

The chain has TRBV29-1 and TRBJ1-5; D is perhaps TRBD1 (5 bases). Trimming pared 5 bases from V and 5 bases from J, leaving 16 bases between. The CDR3 covers 14 residues. Germline lookup yields CDR1 SQVTM and CDR2 ANQGSEA. Written as DNA, the CDR3 is TGCAGCGTTTGGGGCAGGCTTCACCATCAGCCCCAGCATTTT. This sequence encodes CSVWGRLHHQPQHF. The variable domain in full, with the rest retrieved from reference TRBV29-1 and TRBJ1-5, is SAVISQKPSRDICQRGTSLTIQCQVDSQVTMMFWYRQQPGQSLTLIATANQGSEATYESGFVIDKFPISRPNLTFSTLTVSNMSPEDSSIYLCSVWGRLHHQPQHFGDGTRLSIL.

The chain uses TRBV30 and TRBJ2-5; D uncertain. CDR3 length: 13 amino acids. The V gene's germline CDR1 is GTSNPN and CDR2 SVGIG (reference sequence). V lost 1 base, J lost 3 bases, and 9 bases lay in between. The CDR3 protein is CAWSGPLEETQYF. In DNA form, the CDR3 reads TGTGCCTGGAGTGGTCCGTTGGAAGAGACCCAGTACTTC.

The chain combines TRBV7-9 with TRBJ2-3, with D perhaps matching TRBD2 (6 bases). The germline V and J ends were trimmed by 2 bases and 1 base, with 10 bases remaining between them. This CDR3 spans 15 amino acids. Per the germline V gene, CDR1 is SEHNR and CDR2 is FQNEAQ (reference sequence). The CDR3 reads CASSLLASGTDTQYF. The CDR3 nucleotides are TGTGCCAGCAGCTTACTCGCTAGCGGCACAGATACGCAGTATTTT. The whole variable domain, remainder taken from reference TRBV7-9 and TRBJ2-3, is DTGVSQNPRHKITKRGQNVTFRCDPISEHNRLYWYRQTLGQGPEFLTYFQNEAQLEKSRLLSDRFSAERPKGSFSTLEIQRTEQGDSAMYLCASSLLASGTDTQYFGPGTRLTVL.

The V call is TRBV19, the J call TRBJ1-6; 7 bases match TRBD1. The CDR3 spans 14 residues. With V trimmed by 4 bases and J by 8 bases, 5 bases remained unmatched. CDR1 and CDR2 (germline): LNHDA, SQIVND (reference sequence). Here the CDR3 reads CASSTTGHDSPLHF. CDR3 DNA sequence: TGTGCCAGTAGTACGACAGGGCATGATTCACCCCTCCACTTT.